Included here is one TCR beta chain sequence, with context. The ends were cut back, 6 bases at V and 4 bases at J, with 13 bases in the middle. CDR1 and CDR2 (germline): SNHLY, FYNNEI. The CDR3 contains 14 residues. This sample is drawn from a study of cytomegalovirus exposure and HLA in healthy donors. PCR primers comprised 60 Vbeta and 13 Jbeta primers. Assay used: immunoSEQ multiplex PCR; TCRdb lists only in-frame clones, some missing. This table has about 160,000 clones, less than 90% appearing once. The specimen was PBMCs. The clonotype was recovered from a male donor in good health and CMV-seropositive. This sequence joins TRBV2 and TRBJ1-3; a possible D gene is TRBD1 (5 bases). CDR3 region: CASRGLSRGNTIYF. The CDR3 nucleotides are TGTGCCAGCAGGGGGCTGTCGCGAGGAAACACCATATATTTT.